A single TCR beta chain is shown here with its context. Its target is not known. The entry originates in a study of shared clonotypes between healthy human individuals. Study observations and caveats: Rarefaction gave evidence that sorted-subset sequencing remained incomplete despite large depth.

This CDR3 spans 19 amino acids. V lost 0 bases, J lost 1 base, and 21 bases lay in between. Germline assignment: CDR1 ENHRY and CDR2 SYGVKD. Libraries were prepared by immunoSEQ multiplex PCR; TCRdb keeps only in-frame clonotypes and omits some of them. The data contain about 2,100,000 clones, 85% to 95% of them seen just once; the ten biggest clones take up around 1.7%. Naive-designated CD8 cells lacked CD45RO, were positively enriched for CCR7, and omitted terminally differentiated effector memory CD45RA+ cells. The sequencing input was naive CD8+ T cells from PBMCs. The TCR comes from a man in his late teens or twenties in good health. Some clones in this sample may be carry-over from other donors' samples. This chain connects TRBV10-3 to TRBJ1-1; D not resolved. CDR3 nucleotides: TGTGCCATCAGTGAGTCAAGCGGATTTATCCCTAAATCGAACACTGAAGCTTTCTTT. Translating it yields CAISESSGFIPKSNTEAFF.